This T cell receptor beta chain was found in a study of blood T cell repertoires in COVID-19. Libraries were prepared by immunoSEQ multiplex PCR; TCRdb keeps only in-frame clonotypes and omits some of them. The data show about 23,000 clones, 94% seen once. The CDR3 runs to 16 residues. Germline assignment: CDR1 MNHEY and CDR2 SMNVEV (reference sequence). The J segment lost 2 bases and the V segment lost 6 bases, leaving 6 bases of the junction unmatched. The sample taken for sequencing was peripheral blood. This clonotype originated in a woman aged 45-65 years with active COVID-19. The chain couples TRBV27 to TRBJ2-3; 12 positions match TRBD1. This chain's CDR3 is CASSRDRGHDTDTQYF. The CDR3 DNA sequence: TGTGCCAGCAGCCGGGACAGGGGGCATGACACAGATACGCAGTATTTT.